One and the same sample provided the 30 T cell receptor beta chains below, sequenced in a study of T-cell memory formation after mild COVID-19. TCRdb called the 5' RACE reads again in MiXCR, with one record for every CDR3 protein. The data hold about 420,000 distinct CDR3 sequences, with about a quarter observed a single time. Source material: PBMCs or a T cell subset sorted from them (not recorded which). Receptors were obtained from an adult woman who had mild COVID-19 (a few samples of this study predate the infection). Cell type and time point are not known.

In this sample, this clonotype turned up a few times. This chain links TRBV7-3 with TRBJ2-3; 9 nucleotides match TRBD1. Germline CDR1 reads SGHTA; CDR2 reads FQGTGA. This CDR3 spans 14 amino acids. J lost 3 bases, V lost 6 bases, and 4 bases had no gene match. The CDR3 DNA reads as TGTGCCAGCAGTTGGACAGGGGAGACAGATACGCAGTATTTT. Its protein product is CASSWTGETDTQYF.

The chain combines TRBV24-1 with TRBJ1-2; 9 bases map to TRBD1. The CDR3 is 16 amino acids. The germline CDR1 and CDR2 sequences are KGHDR and SFDVKD. V lost 4 bases to trimming and J lost 5 bases; unmatched junction nucleotides: 10. This chain's CDR3 is CATSDPTTGGIYGYTF. CDR3 DNA: TGTGCCACCAGTGACCCTACGACAGGGGGAATTTATGGCTACACCTTC.

The chain carries TRBV5-1 and TRBJ2-3, with TRBD1 identical over 9 bases. The germline V gene has CDR1 SGHRS and CDR2 YFSETQ. The junction had 7 bases not matched to a gene; V was cut back by 4 bases and J by 1 base. There are 16 residues in the CDR3. CDR3 sequence reads: CASSAGQGWGTDTQYF. The CDR3 nucleotides read TGCGCCAGCAGCGCCGGACAGGGGTGGGGCACAGATACGCAGTATTTT. Together with reference TRBV5-1 and TRBJ2-3, the CDR3 gives the full variable domain: KAGVTQTPRYLIKTRGQQVTLSCSPISGHRSVSWYQQTPGQGLQFLFEYFSETQRNKGNFPGRFSGRQFSNSRSEMNVSTLELGDSALYLCASSAGQGWGTDTQYFGPGTRLTVL.

The chain links TRBV5-1 to TRBJ1-5, with a tentative D call TRBD1 (5 bases). From germline, CDR1 is SGHRS and CDR2 YFSETQ. The CDR3 length is 14 residues. Trimming took off 2 bases at V and 7 bases at J, with 13 bases between the two ends. In DNA, the CDR3 is TGCGCCAGCAGCTTCGGGGCAGGAGGCCAGCCCCAGCATTTT. Translating gives CASSFGAGGQPQHF.

V and J are TRBV7-8 and TRBJ2-6; possibly TRBD2 for D (6 bases). CDR1 SGHVS and CDR2 FQNEAQ come from the germline V gene. The germline V and J ends were trimmed by 5 bases and 0 bases, with 14 bases remaining between them. The CDR3 loop spans 17 amino acids. This CDR3 is CASSPVGGTSGANVLTF. The CDR3 DNA reads as TGTGCCAGCAGCCCCGTGGGGGGTACCTCTGGGGCCAACGTCCTGACTTTC.

This clonotype turned up a few times. The chain joins TRBV5-1 to TRBJ2-2; D uncertain. Trimming took 3 bases from V and 0 from J, leaving 15 bases between them. Germline V lookup: CDR1 SGHRS, CDR2 YFSETQ. The CDR3 consists of 17 residues. CDR3 residues: CASSSPAVRANTGELFF. The CDR3 DNA reads as TGCGCCAGCAGCTCCCCGGCGGTTAGAGCGAACACCGGGGAGCTGTTTTTT.

J is TRBJ2-3 and V is TRBV28; the match to TRBD1 covers 12 bases. The CDR3 is 15 residues long. V dropped 6 bases and J dropped 4; count of bases not matched to a gene: 5. From germline, CDR1 is MDHEN and CDR2 SYDVKM. Here the CDR3 reads CASRGGQGASDTQYF. CDR3 nucleotides: TGTGCCAGCAGGGGGGGACAGGGGGCGTCAGATACGCAGTATTTT.

In regard to this clonotype: A read error may explain this, as a much larger clone is one base away. V is TRBV9 and J is TRBJ2-7; no firm D call. Trimming took off 3 bases at V and 5 bases at J, with 12 bases between the two ends. Germline CDR1 reads SGDLS; CDR2 reads YYNGEE. The CDR3 is made up of 13 amino acids. CDR3 DNA sequence: TGTGCCAGCAGCGGGATTTCATCCCACGAGCAGTACTTC. It yields the protein CASSGISSHEQYF. Full variable domain (missing parts from reference TRBV9 and TRBJ2-7): DSGVTQTPKHLITATGQRVTLRCSPRSGDLSVYWYQQSLDQGLQFLIQYYNGEERAKGNILERFSAQQFPDLHSELNLSSLELGDSALYFCASSGISSHEQYFGPGTRLTVT.

This clonotype was detected a few times. The J gene is TRBJ2-1, the V gene TRBV18; 16 bases match TRBD2. CDR3 length equals 16 residues. Germline values: CDR1 KGHSH, CDR2 LQKENI. The trim removed 6 bases at V and 7 bases at J, leaving 6 bases unmatched. The CDR3 sequence is CASSPGLAGGRNEQFF. The DNA for the CDR3 is TGTGCCAGCTCCCCGGGACTAGCGGGGGGGCGAAATGAGCAGTTCTTC.

This clonotype has just a few counts. This chain joins TRBV2 and TRBJ2-1, with D uncertain. V was cut by 1 base and J by 9 bases, with 4 bases left in between. The CDR3 is 11 amino acids. From germline, CDR1 is SNHLY and CDR2 FYNNEI. In DNA, the CDR3 is TGTGCCAGCAGTGAAGGAGGTGAGCAGTTCTTC. This codes for CASSEGGEQFF. The full variable domain, rest sourced from reference TRBV2 and TRBJ2-1, is EPEVTQTPSHQVTQMGQEVILRCVPISNHLYFYWYRQILGQKVEFLVSFYNNEISEKSEIFDDQFSVERPDGSNFTLKIRSTKLEDSAMYFCASSEGGEQFFGPGTRLTVL.

This clonotype was detected only a few times. The chain couples TRBV5-5 to TRBJ1-2; 8 bases fit TRBD1. Trimming cost V 4 bases and J 4 bases; bases outside gene matches: 6. The CDR3 totals 14 residues. The germline gives CDR1 SGHKS, CDR2 YYEKEE (reference sequence). The CDR3 DNA follows: TGTGCCAGCAGCATACAGGGGGATGGCTATGGCTACACCTTC. Translating it yields CASSIQGDGYGYTF. The complete variable domain, with remaining parts taken from reference TRBV5-5 and TRBJ1-2, reads DAGVTQSPTHLIKTRGQQVTLRCSPISGHKSVSWYQQVLGQGPQFIFQYYEKEERGRGNFPDRFSARQFPNYSSELNVNALLLGDSALYLCASSIQGDGYGYTFGSGTRLTVV.

The table lists this clonotype with many counts. The gene calls are TRBV6-1 and TRBJ2-7; weak D call: TRBD1 (6 bases). This CDR3 region has 12 residues. Germline V gene sequence: CDR1 MNHNS, CDR2 SASEGT. Between the trimmed V and J ends, which lost 6 bases and 7 bases, there was a span of 13 bases. CDR3 amino acids: CASSPTGDEQYF. The CDR3 DNA is TGTGCCAGCAGCCCGACAGGCGATGAGCAGTACTTC.

The chain links TRBV20-1 to TRBJ2-3, with a tentative D call TRBD2 (5 bases). The germline gives CDR1 DFQATT, CDR2 SNEGSKA (reference sequence). V lost 4 bases and J lost 11, with 25 bases in between. This CDR3 has 15 residues. DNA for the CDR3: TGCAGTGCTAAACTAGGCGGGCCGAGTGTGGTGATGCAGTATTTT. Translation gives CSAKLGGPSVVMQYF.

The chain has TRBV29-1 and TRBJ1-1, with D possibly being TRBD1 (5 bases). This CDR3 comprises 12 residues. Trimming shortened V by 5 bases and J by 3 bases, and 10 bases separated the two germline ends. Germline assignment: CDR1 SQVTM and CDR2 ANQGSEA. The CDR3 DNA reads TGCAGCGTTCAGGGTTCATACACTGAAGCTTTCTTT. Its translation: CSVQGSYTEAFF.

This chain connects TRBV2 to TRBJ2-4, with D perhaps matching TRBD1 or TRBD2 (5 bases each). The V and J ends lost 6 bases and 2 bases respectively, with 14 bases between them. Germline values: CDR1 SNHLY, CDR2 FYNNEI. This CDR3 is built from 15 residues. The CDR3 region is CASRTPRGPKNIQYF. The CDR3 nucleotides read TGTGCCAGCAGGACCCCTCGGGGCCCCAAAAACATTCAGTACTTC.

The chain combines TRBV5-4 with TRBJ1-5; D gene uncertain. The CDR3 runs to 13 residues. In germline, CDR1 is SGHNT, CDR2 YYREEE (reference sequence). The V end was cut by 4 bases, the J end by 5 bases, with 10 bases between. The chain's CDR3 is CASSLGEDQPQHF. CDR3 DNA sequence: TGTGCCAGCAGCCTTGGGGAAGATCAGCCCCAGCATTTT.

The gene calls are TRBV30 and TRBJ1-5; possibly TRBD1 for D (5 bases). The CDR3 runs 13 residues. Germline lookup yields CDR1 GTSNPN and CDR2 SVGIG (reference sequence). Trimming left V 1 base short and J 1 base short, with 5 bases between. This chain's CDR3 is CAWSGGSNQPQHF. CDR3 in DNA: TGTGCCTGGAGTGGGGGGAGCAATCAGCCCCAGCATTTT.

This sequence joins TRBV29-1 and TRBJ2-3, with 10 bases identical to TRBD2. Germline V lookup: CDR1 SQVTM, CDR2 ANQGSEA. CDR3 length: 15 amino acids. Trimming removed 5 bases from V and 6 bases from J; junction bases left unmatched: 11. The CDR3 protein is CSVRASGGSADTQYF. In nucleotides, the CDR3 is TGCAGCGTTCGGGCTAGCGGGGGCTCCGCCGATACGCAGTATTTT.

This clonotype was counted only a few times. The chain is built from TRBV20-1 and TRBJ2-1; D may correspond to TRBD1 or TRBD2 (6 bases each). CDR1 is DFQATT, CDR2 SNEGSKA, per germline (reference sequence). This CDR3 is built from 16 residues. Trimming removed 0 bases from V and 2 bases from J, with 14 bases in between. The CDR3 reads CSARDLGGSAYNEQFF. CDR3 coding DNA: TGCAGTGCTAGAGATTTAGGGGGGAGCGCCTACAATGAGCAGTTCTTC.

The chain carries TRBV4-2 and TRBJ2-7; 7 bases map to TRBD2. Trimming removed 8 bases from V and 7 bases from J; junction bases left unmatched: 17. CDR1 and CDR2 from the germline V gene are LGHNA and YNFKEQ. The length of the CDR3 is 15 residues. The CDR3 DNA reads TGTGCCAGCCCCTGGGGGGGAGGGCCCTCGGGAGAGCAGTACTTC. It codes for CASPWGGGPSGEQYF.

The chain employs TRBV7-2 and TRBJ2-7; unclear D gene. Germline CDR1 SGHTA, CDR2 FQGNSA. The CDR3 runs 14 residues. Trimming cost V 3 bases and J 4 bases, with 13 bases left between them. The CDR3 loop is CASSLSELSYEQYF. CDR3 nucleotides: TGTGCCAGCAGCTTGTCTGAACTCTCGTACGAGCAGTACTTC. Together with reference TRBV7-2 and TRBJ2-7, the CDR3 gives the full variable domain: GAGVSQSPSNKVTEKGKDVELRCDPISGHTALYWYRQSLGQGLEFLIYFQGNSAPDKSGLPSDRFSAERTGGSVSTLTIQRTQQEDSAVYLCASSLSELSYEQYFGPGTRLTVT.

This clonotype came up a few times. This chain connects TRBV21-1 to TRBJ2-1. TRBV21-1 represents a pseudogene. The CDR3 is 14 amino acids. The CDR3 DNA follows: TGTGCCAGCAGCAAAGTATCACGATACAATGAGCAGTTCTTC. Its translation is CASSKVSRYNEQFF.

The V gene is TRBV12-3 or TRBV12-4, the J gene TRBJ1-5; D might be TRBD1 (5 bases). The CDR3 runs to 13 residues. V shed 10 bases and J shed 1 base, with 11 bases lying between them. The CDR3 coding sequence is TGTGCCACTAGGGGAGAGAGCAATCAGCCCCAGCATTTT. This translates into CATRGESNQPQHF.

The V gene is TRBV9, the J gene TRBJ2-5; a weak D match, TRBD2 (5 bases). With 4 bases removed from V and 5 bases from J, the gap between germline ends came to 15 bases. Germline values: CDR1 SGDLS, CDR2 YYNGEE. This CDR3 is 14 amino acids long. The CDR3 nucleotides are TGTGCCAGCAGCCGTAGCACGCGGGTGGAGACCCAGTACTTC. It codes for CASSRSTRVETQYF.

This clonotype was seen at least ten times. The V and J genes are TRBV7-8 and TRBJ2-3; the match to TRBD1 covers 7 bases. With 10 bases clipped from V and 1 base from J, the junction kept 8 bases outside the gene matches. This CDR3 is 14 amino acids long. CDR1 and CDR2 from the germline V gene are SGHVS and FQNEAQ. The CDR3 nucleotides read TGTGCCACCCGCGAGGGGGCTGGCACAGATACGCAGTATTTT. Translation: CATREGAGTDTQYF.

The chain links TRBV12-3 or TRBV12-4 to TRBJ1-1, with 9 bases fitting TRBD1. Trimming at V came to 4 bases and at J to 9 bases, leaving 3 bases not matched to a gene. The CDR3 spans 12 residues. CDR3 sequence reads: CASSWDRVKAFF. For the CDR3, the DNA is TGTGCCAGCAGTTGGGACAGGGTAAAAGCTTTCTTT.

This clonotype has just a few counts. This sequence joins TRBV6-6 and TRBJ2-7, with D perhaps matching TRBD1 (5 bases). V lost 0 bases, J lost 4 bases, and 16 bases lay in between. Germline V gene sequence: CDR1 MNHNY, CDR2 SVGAGI (reference sequence). This CDR3 has 16 amino acids. CDR3 nucleotides: TGTGCCAGCAGTTACTCGAATGCAGGGAAAGTGTACGAGCAGTACTTC. Protein product: CASSYSNAGKVYEQYF.

This rearrangement joins TRBV12-3 or TRBV12-4 to TRBJ1-4; D perhaps matches TRBD1 (6 bases). V dropped 2 bases and J dropped 7 bases, with 14 bases sitting between them. The CDR3 is 15 amino acids. CDR3 loop: CASSLIWGQGEKLFF. The DNA for the CDR3 is TGTGCCAGCAGTTTAATCTGGGGGCAGGGTGAAAAACTGTTTTTT.

This clonotype was counted a single time. The chain carries TRBV3-1 and TRBJ1-4; D not certain. The CDR3 runs to 15 residues. CDR1 is LGHDT and CDR2 is YNNKEL in the germline V gene (reference sequence). V shed 2 bases and J shed 6 bases, with 13 bases lying between them. CDR3 sequence reads: CASSQSITADEKLFF. The CDR3 bases are TGTGCCAGCAGCCAATCGATCACGGCTGATGAAAAACTGTTTTTT.

The chain carries TRBV7-6 and TRBJ2-2, with 8 bases fitting TRBD2. The CDR3 contains 16 residues. In germline, CDR1 is SGHVS, CDR2 FNYEAQ. With 5 bases clipped from V and 6 bases from J, the junction kept 11 bases outside the gene matches. CDR3 DNA: TGTGCCAGCAGCCCGGGGGGGTTCCAGGGCGCCGGGGAGCTGTTTTTT. It translates to CASSPGGFQGAGELFF.